Listed below are T cell receptor beta chains from one sample, sequenced in a study of response to subunit inactivated influenza vaccine. One entry per CDR3 protein results from TCRdb running MiXCR on the RT-PCR reads. The sample contains about 650,000 distinct CDR3 sequences, approximately 14% of which appear only once. The sample consisted of PBMCs from blood, taken roughly 13 days after vaccination. The receptors come from a man aged 50 to 59 who received an inactivated influenza vaccine. Each CDR3 is given with its conserved first and last residue. D genes are given only for firm matches. Expanded clones get a size class; other rows say once, few or many, or leave the size out.

D gene,J gene,clone size,CDR3 length,V gene,CDR3 DNA,CDR3 protein
NA,TRBJ2-3,NA,14,TRBV6-1,TGTGCCATAAAGGAGTCGGGCAAAGCAGATACGCAGTATTTT,CAIKESGKADTQYF
NA,TRBJ1-4,many,15,TRBV12-3/TRBV12-4,TGTGCCAGCAGTCCCAGGACAGCAACTAATGAAAAACTGTTTTTT,CASSPRTATNEKLFF
TRBD2,TRBJ2-3,NA,15,TRBV3-1,TGTGCCAGCAGCCAGACTAGCGGGCGCACAGATACGCAGTATTTT,CASSQTSGRTDTQYF
TRBD2,TRBJ2-7,NA,15,TRBV5-1,TGCGCCAGCAGCTTGGCTAGCGGGAGGGCCATCGAGCAGTACTTC,CASSLASGRAIEQYF
TRBD1,TRBJ2-2,NA,14,TRBV15,TGTGCCACCAGCCCCGGGACAGGGAGCGGGGAGCTGTTTTTT,CATSPGTGSGELFF
NA,TRBJ1-2,few,11,TRBV14,TGTGCCAGCAGCCCCGGGACATCCTACACCTTC,CASSPGTSYTF
TRBD1,TRBJ1-5,NA,13,TRBV6-1,TGTGCCAGCAGCGGGGCAGGGGGCGAAGTTCAGCATTTT,CASSGAGGEVQHF
TRBD2,TRBJ2-1,NA,17,TRBV3-1,TGTGCCAGCAGGCGGGGGGCTGTTTACTCCCCGAAGAATGAGCAGTTCTTC,CASRRGAVYSPKNEQFF
NA,TRBJ2-7,NA,17,TRBV7-2,TGTGCCAGCAGCTTAGCGGCGGGCAAAAACGTCCCCTACGAGCAGTACTTC,CASSLAAGKNVPYEQYF
TRBD2,TRBJ2-2,NA,17,TRBV29-1,TGCAGCGCTGGGGGGACTAGCGGGGGCCGGAACACCGGGGAGCTGTTTTTT,CSAGGTSGGRNTGELFF
NA,TRBJ2-7,few,15,TRBV4-1,TGCGCCAGCAGCCACTGGGCCTCCGAGCCCTACGAGCAGTACTTC,CASSHWASEPYEQYF
TRBD2,TRBJ2-5,few,17,TRBV7-2,TGTGCCAGCAGCTTAGCGTTATCTAGCGGGGGAGGAGAGACCCAGTACTTC,CASSLALSSGGGETQYF
NA,TRBJ2-3,few,15,TRBV27,TGTGCCAGCAGTGCAAAGCGTCCTAATCTGGATACGCAGTATTTT,CASSAKRPNLDTQYF
TRBD2,TRBJ2-3,NA,15,TRBV6-1,TGTGCCAGCACCGGACTAGGAACCGGAGGGGATACGCAGTATTTT,CASTGLGTGGDTQYF
TRBD2,TRBJ2-5,NA,19,TRBV28,TGTGCCAGCAGTCCAACATCCGGGACTAGCGGGAGGGCGCGAGAGACCCAGTACTTC,CASSPTSGTSGRARETQYF
TRBD1,TRBJ2-1,many,15,TRBV5-1,TGTGCCAGCAGCTTGGGACAGGGGCGCTACAATGAGCAGTTCTTC,CASSLGQGRYNEQFF
TRBD2,TRBJ2-7,many,14,TRBV20-1,TGCAGTGCTAGAGATTTGGGGACTAGCGGCCAGCAGTACTTC,CSARDLGTSGQQYF
NA,TRBJ2-4,NA,17,TRBV5-5,TGTGCCAGCAGCTTGGGGTTCATCCAGGGATACGGAAACATTCAGTACTTC,CASSLGFIQGYGNIQYF
NA,TRBJ1-1,NA,15,TRBV6-1,TGTGCCAGCAGCCGCAACGACAGGATTGGGACTGAAGCTTTCTTT,CASSRNDRIGTEAFF
NA,TRBJ2-1,NA,13,TRBV2,TGTGCCAGCAGTGAAGTTAAATTCGATGAGCAGTTCTTC,CASSEVKFDEQFF
NA,TRBJ1-1,many,13,TRBV6-6,TGTGCCAGCAGTTCGACAGGGAACACTGAAGCTTTCTTT,CASSSTGNTEAFF
NA,TRBJ1-5,few,15,TRBV4-1,TGCGCCAGCAGCCAAGTCGCCGGATTAAATCAGCCCCAGCATTTT,CASSQVAGLNQPQHF
TRBD2,TRBJ2-5,NA,14,TRBV7-8,TGTGCCAGCAGCTTTAGCGGGAGACAAGAGACCCAGTACTTC,CASSFSGRQETQYF
NA,TRBJ1-3,NA,13,TRBV30,TGTGCCTGGAGTCCCTACTCTGGAAACACCATATATTTT,CAWSPYSGNTIYF
TRBD2,TRBJ2-1,many,15,TRBV7-2,TGTGCCAGCAGCTTTCTAGCGGTCTCCTACAATGAGCAGTTCTTC,CASSFLAVSYNEQFF
TRBD1,TRBJ2-3,many,16,TRBV10-1,TGCGCCAGCAGTGCCGAGGGACAGGGGGCCAGAGATACGCAGTATTTT,CASSAEGQGARDTQYF
NA,TRBJ2-5,NA,16,TRBV7-7,TGTGCCAGCAGCTTAGCTTTGGAGGGAGGCACAGAGACCCAGTACTTC,CASSLALEGGTETQYF
TRBD1,TRBJ1-6,NA,13,TRBV12-3/TRBV12-4,TGTGCCAGCAGTTCGGACAGGGTTTCACCCCTCCACTTT,CASSSDRVSPLHF
NA,TRBJ1-1,few,16,TRBV18,TGTGCCAGCTCACCAATGAACGTGGACAGACAGACTGAAGCTTTCTTT,CASSPMNVDRQTEAFF
NA,TRBJ2-5,few,14,TRBV18,TGTGCCAGCTCACCGACTAGACTACAAGAGACCCAGTACTTC,CASSPTRLQETQYF
NA,TRBJ2-5,few,15,TRBV11-2,TGTGCCAGCAGCTTCGTAGGTTCTGGAGGAGAGACCCAGTACTTC,CASSFVGSGGETQYF
NA,TRBJ1-2,NA,12,TRBV20-1,TGCAGTGCTAGTCCTGAACGCTATGGCTACACCTTC,CSASPERYGYTF
NA,TRBJ1-1,few,12,TRBV28,TGTGCCAGCAGTTCCCTTGGCCCGGAGGCTTTCTTT,CASSSLGPEAFF
TRBD1,TRBJ1-1,NA,12,TRBV12-3/TRBV12-4,TGTGCCAGCAGTATAGGACAGGGAGAAGCTTTCTTT,CASSIGQGEAFF
NA,TRBJ2-3,many,13,TRBV6-2/TRBV6-3,TGTGCCAGCAGTCGGTATAGCACAGATACGCAGTATTTT,CASSRYSTDTQYF
NA,TRBJ2-2,NA,13,TRBV7-2,TGTGCCAGCAGCTTATTGATGGGCGGGGAGCTGTTTTTT,CASSLLMGGELFF
NA,TRBJ1-4,few,14,TRBV6-2/TRBV6-3,TGTGCCAGCAGCCAGGTCGGGCCAGATGAAAAACTGTTTTTT,CASSQVGPDEKLFF
NA,TRBJ1-2,few,15,TRBV5-1,TGCGCCAGCAGCTTGGATGTCCGAAGACCCTATGGCTACACCTTC,CASSLDVRRPYGYTF
NA,TRBJ2-7,NA,16,TRBV28,TGTGCCAGCAGTTTAAGGGGCGGGTTTACATCCTACGAGCAGTACTTC,CASSLRGGFTSYEQYF
NA,TRBJ1-1,few,13,TRBV29-1,TGCAGCGTCAAAGGGGGGAGCAACACTGAAGCTTTCTTT,CSVKGGSNTEAFF
NA,TRBJ2-5,NA,15,TRBV7-2,TGTGCCAGCAGCTTAGAATCAGGGTTTTGGGAGACCCAGTACTTC,CASSLESGFWETQYF
TRBD1,TRBJ2-6,many,18,TRBV28,TGTGCCAGCAGTTTAAGGCAGGGGGCCGTACCTGGGGCCAACGTCCTGACTTTC,CASSLRQGAVPGANVLTF
NA,TRBJ2-7,NA,14,TRBV29-1,TGCAGCGTTGAAGACAGGGGAGCTCCCTACGAGCAGTACTTC,CSVEDRGAPYEQYF
TRBD1,TRBJ1-1,NA,17,TRBV18,TGTGCCAGCTCACCCCCTGGGGCAGGGGGCAGGAACACTGAAGCTTTCTTT,CASSPPGAGGRNTEAFF
NA,TRBJ1-1,NA,13,TRBV10-1,TGCGCCAGCAGTGGTCATGGAAAAACTGAAGCTTTCTTT,CASSGHGKTEAFF
NA,TRBJ2-1,NA,14,TRBV7-6,TGTGCCAGCAGCTTAAGGTGGACGAACAATGAGCAGTTCTTC,CASSLRWTNNEQFF
NA,TRBJ1-2,few,13,TRBV7-2,TGTGCCAGCAGCCCAGCGAATAACTATGGCTACACCTTC,CASSPANNYGYTF
TRBD2,TRBJ2-7,NA,12,TRBV20-1,TGCAGTGCCAGCGGGAGATACCACGAGCAGTACTTC,CSASGRYHEQYF
TRBD2,TRBJ2-1,NA,16,TRBV14,TGTGCCAGCAGCCAAGATCGCGGGGGGAGAGGCAATGAGCAGTTCTTC,CASSQDRGGRGNEQFF
TRBD1,TRBJ2-5,few,12,TRBV29-1,TGCAGCGTTGTCAGGGGGCAAGAGACCCAGTACTTC,CSVVRGQETQYF
NA,TRBJ1-2,NA,16,TRBV20-1,TGCAGTGCTAGAGATTTTCTCTCCCTGACGCTGTATGGCTACACCTTC,CSARDFLSLTLYGYTF
NA,TRBJ2-7,NA,13,TRBV6-2/TRBV6-3,TGTGCCAGCAGCCCCGGGGCCCTCTACGAGCAGTACTTC,CASSPGALYEQYF
TRBD1,TRBJ2-2,NA,14,TRBV5-1,TGCGCCAGCAGCGGACAGGGGATATCCGGGGAGCTGTTTTTT,CASSGQGISGELFF
NA,TRBJ2-7,few,16,TRBV6-2/TRBV6-3,TGTGCCAGCAGTTACTCGATACGGTCAAGCCCCTACGAGCAGTACTTC,CASSYSIRSSPYEQYF
NA,TRBJ1-1,many,14,TRBV7-9,TGTGCCAGCAGAGACGGCGGTTTTGACACTGAAGCTTTCTTT,CASRDGGFDTEAFF
TRBD1,TRBJ2-3,NA,15,TRBV5-4,TGTGCCAGCAGCCGGGGACAGGCGTCCTCAGATACGCAGTATTTT,CASSRGQASSDTQYF
TRBD2,TRBJ2-3,NA,15,TRBV2,TGTGCCAGCAGAAGACTAGCGGCCGGCACAGATACGCAGTATTTT,CASRRLAAGTDTQYF
TRBD2,TRBJ2-5,NA,15,TRBV6-1,TGTGCCAGCAGCCACAGCGGGGGTCAACAAGAGACCCAGTACTTC,CASSHSGGQQETQYF
TRBD2,TRBJ2-1,NA,16,TRBV5-1,TGCGCCAGCAGCTTAGCCTCTAGCGGGAGGCACTATGAGCAGTTCTTC,CASSLASSGRHYEQFF
NA,TRBJ2-5,NA,15,TRBV7-7,TGTGCTAGCAGCTTAGTTGGGGGGTCCCAAGAGACCCAGTACTTC,CASSLVGGSQETQYF